This T cell receptor (beta chain) was sequenced during a study of shared clonotypes between healthy human individuals. Study-wide findings and caveats: Represented diversity (both genetic and exposure-history) was limited by the small number of donors. Across subsets, estimated richness was generally greater for naive than for memory populations.

Assay used: immunoSEQ multiplex PCR; TCRdb lists only in-frame clones, some missing. The table records 2 million to 2.5 million clones, 95% of them present only once. Remarks on this clone: Antigen unknown. Other nucleotide sequences in the sample specify the same CDR3.

This CDR3 is built from 12 residues. Germline V gene lookup returns CDR1 SQVTM and CDR2 ANQGSEA. Germline trimming cut 7 bases from V and 6 bases from J; bases unmatched to any gene: 7. Specimen: naive CD4+ T cells sorted from blood. Documented subset: CD45RA+ positively selected. The clonotype originates from a man aged 18-30 years in good health. The rearrangement joins TRBV29-1 to TRBJ2-7; 9 bases line up with TRBD1. CDR3 in amino acids: CSGGQGDGEQYF. For the CDR3, the DNA is TGCAGCGGGGGACAGGGAGATGGCGAGCAGTACTTC.